What follows are 25 T cell receptor beta chains derived from one specimen sequenced in a study of cytomegalovirus exposure and HLA in healthy donors. Primers for the PCR totalled 60 Vbeta and 13 Jbeta. The table came from immunoSEQ multiplex PCR; TCRdb's copy has only in-frame clones and leaves some out. The sample holds under 200,000 clones, under 80% seen once. The sequencing input was PBMCs. Receptor source: a female donor in good health and CMV-seronegative.

V and J are TRBV5-8 and TRBJ2-7; 8 bases fit TRBD1. This CDR3 contains 15 residues. CDR1 is SGHTS and CDR2 is YDEGEE in the germline V gene. The ends lost 4 bases at V and 2 bases at J; junction bases unmatched: 8. Written as DNA, the CDR3 is TGTGCCAGCAGCCCTTTGGGACAGGTGACCTACGAGCAGTACTTC. It specifies CASSPLGQVTYEQYF. Full variable domain (rest looked up from reference TRBV5-8 and TRBJ2-7): EAGVTQSPTHLIKTRGQQATLRCSPISGHTSVYWYQQALGLGLQFLLWYDEGEERNRGNFPPRFSGRQFPNYSSELNVNALELEDSALYLCASSPLGQVTYEQYFGPGTRLTVT.

This clone was counted between two and nine times. The chain carries TRBV28 and TRBJ1-1, with 8 nucleotides matching TRBD1. J gave up 0 bases and V 5 bases, and 5 bases lay outside the gene matches. Germline V CDR1 and CDR2: MDHEN, SYDVKM. The CDR3 length is 15 residues. CDR3: CASSPRQGLNTEAFF. CDR3 nucleotides: TGTGCCAGCAGTCCGAGACAGGGGCTGAACACTGAAGCTTTCTTT.

The V gene is TRBV5-4, the J gene TRBJ2-2, with 9 nucleotides matching TRBD2. Germline V gene data show CDR1 as SGHNT and CDR2 as YYREEE (reference sequence). With V trimmed by 4 bases and J by 1 base, 2 bases remained unmatched. The CDR3 extends over 15 amino acids. The CDR3, as DNA: TGTGCCAGCAGCCGTAGCGGGGGGAACACCGGGGAGCTGTTTTTT. Residues: CASSRSGGNTGELFF.

The V gene is TRBV7-2, the J gene TRBJ1-4; the D is unclear. The CDR3 consists of 14 residues. Trimming stripped 5 bases from V and 4 bases from J, with 11 bases between. Per germline, CDR1 SGHTA and CDR2 FQGNSA. CDR3 sequence (DNA): TGTGCCAGCAGCGCGGACGGACTTAATGAAAAACTGTTTTTT. The encoded protein is CASSADGLNEKLFF.

The sample holds one count of this clone. The V call is TRBV5-1, the J call TRBJ2-3, with D possibly being TRBD1 (6 bases). With 0 bases removed from V and 4 bases from J, the gap between germline ends came to 12 bases. The CDR3 runs to 15 residues. Germline V CDR1 and CDR2: SGHRS, YFSETQ. The CDR3 loop is CASSLEAYRADTQYF. Written as DNA, the CDR3 is TGCGCCAGCAGCTTGGAGGCGTACAGGGCAGATACGCAGTATTTT.

The rearrangement links TRBV7-6 to TRBJ2-1; TRBD2 matches at 9 bases. Germline lookup yields CDR1 SGHVS and CDR2 FNYEAQ. Losses at the gene ends were 3 bases for V and 7 bases for J; bases not matched to a gene: 10. The CDR3 has 16 residues. This chain's CDR3 is CASSFSLIAGVNEQFF. The CDR3 bases are TGTGCCAGCAGCTTCTCTCTAATAGCGGGAGTTAATGAGCAGTTCTTC.

This chain uses TRBV4-1 with TRBJ1-2, with D hard to call. The CDR3 is 16 residues long. CDR1 and CDR2 from the germline V gene are MGHRA and YSYEKL. The V end was cut by 1 base, the J end by 4 bases, with 16 bases between. The CDR3 coding sequence is TGCGCCAGCAGCCAAGCCCTAGGACGGGAAACCTATGGCTACACCTTC. It is translated as CASSQALGRETYGYTF.

The CDR3 DNA reads TGTGCCAGCAGCTTGCTCCCGGGACTGTACACAGATACGCAGTATTTT. It specifies CASSLLPGLYTDTQYF. J is TRBJ2-3 and V is TRBV11-2, with D perhaps TRBD2 (6 bases). The CDR3 is 16 amino acids. V lost 3 bases and J lost 2, with 15 bases in between. Germline CDR1 and CDR2: SGHAT and FQNNGV.

The CDR3: CASQEVDTQYF. The CDR3 DNA reads as TGTGCCAGCCAGGAGGTAGATACGCAGTATTTT. V gene TRBV18 combines with J gene TRBJ2-3; D is possibly TRBD2 (5 bases). The V gene lost 8 bases and the J gene lost 5 bases, with 8 bases spanning the gap. The germline V gene encodes CDR1 KGHSH and CDR2 LQKENI. The CDR3 extends over 11 amino acids.

This clone turned up a few times. The V and J genes are TRBV6-5 and TRBJ1-1; TRBD1 is a possible D gene (6 bases). The CDR3 spans 16 residues. CDR1 and CDR2 (germline): MNHEY, SVGAGI. V lost 0 bases and J lost 4, with 15 bases in between. This CDR3 is CASSYSRGGFVTEAFF. Written as DNA, the CDR3 is TGTGCCAGCAGTTACTCGAGGGGGGGCTTCGTCACTGAAGCTTTCTTT.

This chain links TRBV4-1 with TRBJ2-5; tentative D call: TRBD2 (5 bases). The germline gives CDR1 MGHRA, CDR2 YSYEKL. Trimming left V 0 bases short and J 9 bases short, with 17 bases between. CDR3 length: 15 amino acids. CDR3 residues: CASSQDSSFRSSQYF. CDR3 DNA sequence: TGCGCCAGCAGCCAAGATTCTAGCTTTAGGTCGTCCCAGTACTTC.

The J gene is TRBJ1-5, the V gene TRBV4-3; 11 nucleotides agree with TRBD1. The CDR3 runs 15 residues. V gave up 5 bases and J gave up 6 bases; unmatched junction bases: 6. Per the germline V gene, CDR1 is LGHNA and CDR2 is YSLEER. As DNA, the CDR3 is TGCGCCAGCAGCTTGGACAGGGGGCTGGGTCAGCCCCAGCATTTT. Translation gives CASSLDRGLGQPQHF.

This rearrangement joins TRBV7-6 to TRBJ2-5; D is perhaps TRBD1 (7 bases). Germline CDR1 is SGHVS and CDR2 is FNYEAQ. Trimming pared 5 bases from V and 6 bases from J, leaving 13 bases between. The CDR3 runs to 13 residues. The CDR3 DNA follows: TGTGCCAGCAGCCCACAGGGGAGGCAGACCCAGTACTTC. The encoded protein is CASSPQGRQTQYF.

The V call is TRBV2, the J call TRBJ1-6; TRBD1 agrees at 8 bases. The V gene's germline CDR1 is SNHLY and CDR2 FYNNEI. The J segment lost 6 bases and the V segment lost 6 bases, leaving 4 bases of the junction unmatched. This CDR3 has 14 amino acids. CDR3 nucleotide sequence: TGTGCCAGCAGACTGACAGGGGTTAATTCACCCCTCCACTTT. Translation: CASRLTGVNSPLHF.

This clone was detected a few times. The V call is TRBV6-6, the J call TRBJ1-2; maybe TRBD1 (5 bases). Germline V gene lookup returns CDR1 MNHNY and CDR2 SVGAGI (reference sequence). The CDR3 is 13 amino acids. V dropped 7 bases and J dropped 8 bases, with 17 bases sitting between them. DNA for the CDR3: TGTGCCAGCACACCCGGGGGTATGATGGGCTACACCTTC. Its protein product is CASTPGGMMGYTF.

CDR3 protein: CASSLTSAGGTDTQYF. In DNA, the CDR3 is TGTGCCAGCAGCCTCACCTCAGCGGGGGGCACAGATACGCAGTATTTT. The genes are TRBV7-9 and TRBJ2-3, with 8 bases lining up with TRBD2. V was clipped by 5 bases and J by 1 base; unmatched bases: 8. Germline V lookup: CDR1 SEHNR, CDR2 FQNEAQ (reference sequence). The CDR3 extends over 16 amino acids. The full variable domain, in which reference TRBV7-9 and TRBJ2-3 provide the parts outside the CDR3, is DTGVSQNPRHKITKRGQNVTFRCDPISEHNRLYWYRQTLGQGPEFLTYFQNEAQLEKSRLLSDRFSAERPKGSFSTLEIQRTEQGDSAMYLCASSLTSAGGTDTQYFGPGTRLTVL.

The chain couples TRBV19 to TRBJ1-3; D unclear. Trimming stripped 11 bases from V and 2 bases from J, with 13 bases between. CDR1 LNHDA and CDR2 SQIVND come from the germline V gene (reference sequence). The CDR3 is 13 residues long. CDR3 sequence: CAAVSVPGNTIYF. The CDR3 bases are TGTGCCGCCGTCTCGGTTCCTGGAAACACCATATATTTT.

This chain uses TRBV23-1 with TRBJ2-3, with D maybe TRBD2 (6 bases). Being an ORF, TRBV23-1 has a function that is uncertain. CDR3 length equals 15 residues. V shed 6 bases and J shed 2 bases, with 15 bases lying between them. CDR3 region: CASSLRDSPTDTQYF. The CDR3 DNA follows: TGCGCCAGCAGCCTAAGGGACTCCCCCACAGATACGCAGTATTTT.

This rearrangement joins TRBV28 to TRBJ2-7; a weak D match, TRBD1 (6 bases). The CDR3 runs to 14 residues. Trimming took off 6 bases at V and 5 bases at J, with 17 bases between the two ends. Germline V gene data show CDR1 as MDHEN and CDR2 as SYDVKM. Here the CDR3 reads CASSETGVFHEQYF. DNA of the CDR3: TGTGCCAGCAGCGAGACAGGAGTATTTCACGAGCAGTACTTC.

The chain recombines TRBV28 with TRBJ1-2; D is ambiguous. The CDR3 is 14 amino acids. Trimming shortened V by 6 bases and J by 8 bases, and 19 bases separated the two germline ends. The germline V gene encodes CDR1 MDHEN and CDR2 SYDVKM. CDR3 sequence (DNA): TGTGCCAGCAGCCTCCCCCCGGGTGGTCGGGGCTACACCTTC. Its translation is CASSLPPGGRGYTF.

The V call is TRBV5-1, the J call TRBJ2-1; D is perhaps TRBD2 (6 bases). Trimming removed 5 bases at V and 0 bases at J, with 15 bases between. From germline, CDR1 is SGHRS and CDR2 YFSETQ. The CDR3 is 16 amino acids. The CDR3 DNA sequence: TGCGCCAGCAGGGATATAGCGGAGAGCTCCTACAATGAGCAGTTCTTC. Translated, it gives CASRDIAESSYNEQFF.

The chain is built from TRBV5-1 and TRBJ2-7, with 8 positions matching TRBD2. V trimming: 5 bases; J trimming: 3 bases; junction bases outside the gene matches: 7. Per germline, CDR1 SGHRS and CDR2 YFSETQ. The CDR3 totals 14 residues. CDR3 nucleotides: TGCGCCAGCAGGCGAGCGGGGGCCCACTACGAGCAGTACTTC. This codes for CASRRAGAHYEQYF.

This clone was detected only once. The V call is TRBV6-5, the J call TRBJ2-1; D is unclear. The CDR3 spans 14 residues. The V end was cut by 0 bases, the J end by 0 bases, with 3 bases between. Looked up from germline, CDR1 is MNHEY and CDR2 is SVGAGI. The CDR3 loop is CASSYSLSYNEQFF. CDR3 sequence (DNA): TGTGCCAGCAGTTACTCTCTCTCCTACAATGAGCAGTTCTTC.

The chain uses TRBV5-6 and TRBJ2-5, with D possibly matching TRBD1 (5 bases). With the DNA end fitting TRBJ2-7 better, the J assignment may be wrong. This CDR3 contains 14 residues. The germline CDR1 and CDR2 sequences are SGHDT and YYEEEE. The CDR3 here is CASSLDRPQYEQYF. The CDR3 DNA sequence: TGTGCCAGCAGCTTGGACAGGCCGCAGTACGAGCAGTACTTC.

This clone appeared once. The chain combines TRBV5-8 with TRBJ2-7, with 7 nucleotides matching TRBD1. This CDR3 has 17 residues. Trimming cost V 3 bases and J 2 bases; bases outside gene matches: 14. Germline V gene sequence: CDR1 SGHTS, CDR2 YDEGEE. The CDR3 coding sequence is TGTGCCAGCAGCTCGGGACAGATACTAGTCCTCCCCTACGAGCAGTACTTC. The encoded protein is CASSSGQILVLPYEQYF.